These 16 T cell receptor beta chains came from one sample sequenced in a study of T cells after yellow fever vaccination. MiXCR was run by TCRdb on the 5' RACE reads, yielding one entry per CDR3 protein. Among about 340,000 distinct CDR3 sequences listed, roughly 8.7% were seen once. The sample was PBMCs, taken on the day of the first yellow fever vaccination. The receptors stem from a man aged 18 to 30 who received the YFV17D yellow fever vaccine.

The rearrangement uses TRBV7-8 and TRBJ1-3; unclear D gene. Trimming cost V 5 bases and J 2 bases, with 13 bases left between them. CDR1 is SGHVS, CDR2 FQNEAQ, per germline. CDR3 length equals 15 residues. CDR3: CASSPYRGAGNTIYF. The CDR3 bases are TGTGCCAGCAGCCCATACCGGGGTGCTGGAAACACCATATATTTT.

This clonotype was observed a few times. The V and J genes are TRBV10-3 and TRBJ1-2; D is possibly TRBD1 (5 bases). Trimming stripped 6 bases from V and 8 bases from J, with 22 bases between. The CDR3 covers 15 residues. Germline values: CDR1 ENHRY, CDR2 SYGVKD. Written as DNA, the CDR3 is TGTGCCATCAGCCCTTCCACCCGGGCGGGGGAGGGCTACACCTTC. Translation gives CAISPSTRAGEGYTF.

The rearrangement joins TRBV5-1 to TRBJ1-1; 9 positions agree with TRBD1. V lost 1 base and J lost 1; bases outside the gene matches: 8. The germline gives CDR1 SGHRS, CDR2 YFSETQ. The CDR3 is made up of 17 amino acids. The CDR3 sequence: CASSLNSRDRANTEAFF. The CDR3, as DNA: TGCGCCAGCAGCTTGAATTCCCGGGACAGGGCGAACACTGAAGCTTTCTTT.

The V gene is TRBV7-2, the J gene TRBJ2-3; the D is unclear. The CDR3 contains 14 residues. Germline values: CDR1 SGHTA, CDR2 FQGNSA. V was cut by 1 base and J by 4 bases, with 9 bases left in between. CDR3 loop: CASSLGFGADTQYF. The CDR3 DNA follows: TGTGCCAGCAGCTTAGGATTCGGCGCAGATACGCAGTATTTT.

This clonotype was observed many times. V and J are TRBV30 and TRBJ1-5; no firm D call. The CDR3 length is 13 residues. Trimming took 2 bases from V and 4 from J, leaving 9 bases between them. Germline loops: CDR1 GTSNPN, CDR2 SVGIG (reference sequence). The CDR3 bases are TGTGCCTGGAGTTATACGGGTAATCAGCCCCAGCATTTT. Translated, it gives CAWSYTGNQPQHF.

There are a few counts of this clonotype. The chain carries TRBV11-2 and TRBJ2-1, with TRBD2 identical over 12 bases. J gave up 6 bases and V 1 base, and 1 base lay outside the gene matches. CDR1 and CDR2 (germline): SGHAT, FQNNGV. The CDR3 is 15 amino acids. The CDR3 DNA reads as TGTGCCAGCAGCTTAGCTAGCGGGGGGGTCAATGAGCAGTTCTTC. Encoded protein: CASSLASGGVNEQFF.

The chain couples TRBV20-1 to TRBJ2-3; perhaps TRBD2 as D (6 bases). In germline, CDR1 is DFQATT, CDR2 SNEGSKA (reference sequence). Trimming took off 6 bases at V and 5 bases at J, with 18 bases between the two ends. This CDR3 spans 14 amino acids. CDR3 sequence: CSARGYPAGDTQYF. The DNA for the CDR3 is TGCAGTGCCCGGGGGTACCCAGCAGGAGATACGCAGTATTTT.

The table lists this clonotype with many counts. CDR3 loop: CASSQDGQGDNIQYF. As DNA, the CDR3 is TGCGCCAGCAGCCAAGACGGGCAGGGGGACAACATTCAGTACTTC. The chain is built from TRBV4-3 and TRBJ2-4; TRBD1 matches 7 bases. This CDR3 contains 15 residues. The junction had 6 bases not matched to a gene; V was cut back by 0 bases and J by 7 bases. The germline CDR1 and CDR2 sequences are LGHNA and YSLEER.

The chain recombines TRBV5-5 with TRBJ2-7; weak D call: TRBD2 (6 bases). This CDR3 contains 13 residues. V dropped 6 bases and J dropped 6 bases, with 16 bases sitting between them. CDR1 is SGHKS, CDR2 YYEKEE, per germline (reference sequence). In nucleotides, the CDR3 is TGTGCCAGCACCGGGAGTTCAGGAGTCGAGCAGTACGTC. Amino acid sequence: CASTGSSGVEQYV.

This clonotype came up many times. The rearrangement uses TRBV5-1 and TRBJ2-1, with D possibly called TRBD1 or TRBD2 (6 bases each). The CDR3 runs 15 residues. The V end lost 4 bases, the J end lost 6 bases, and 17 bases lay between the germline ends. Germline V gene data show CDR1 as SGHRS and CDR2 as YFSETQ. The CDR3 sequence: CASSPRDGGGNEQFF. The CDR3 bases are TGCGCCAGCAGCCCACGGGACGGAGGGGGCAATGAGCAGTTCTTC. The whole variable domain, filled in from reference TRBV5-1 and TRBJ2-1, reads KAGVTQTPRYLIKTRGQQVTLSCSPISGHRSVSWYQQTPGQGLQFLFEYFSETQRNKGNFPGRFSGRQFSNSRSEMNVSTLELGDSALYLCASSPRDGGGNEQFFGPGTRLTVL.

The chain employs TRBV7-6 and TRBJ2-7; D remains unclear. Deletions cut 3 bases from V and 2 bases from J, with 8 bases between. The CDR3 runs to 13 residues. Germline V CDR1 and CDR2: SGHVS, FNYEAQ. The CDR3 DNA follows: TGTGCCAGCAGCTTTGGTAGAACCTACGAGCAGTACTTC. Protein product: CASSFGRTYEQYF. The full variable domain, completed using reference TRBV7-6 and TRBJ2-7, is GAGVSQSPRYKVTKRGQDVALRCDPISGHVSLYWYRQALGQGPEFLTYFNYEAQQDKSGLPNDRFSAERPEGSISTLTIQRTEQRDSAMYRCASSFGRTYEQYFGPGTRLTVT.

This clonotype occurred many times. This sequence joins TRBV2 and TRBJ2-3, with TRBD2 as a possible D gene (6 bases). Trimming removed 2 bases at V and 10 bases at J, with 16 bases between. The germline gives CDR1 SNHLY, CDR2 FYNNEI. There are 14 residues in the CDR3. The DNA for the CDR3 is TGTGCCAGCAGTGAAATTCGTGGGGACTCAGCGCAGTATTTT. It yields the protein CASSEIRGDSAQYF.

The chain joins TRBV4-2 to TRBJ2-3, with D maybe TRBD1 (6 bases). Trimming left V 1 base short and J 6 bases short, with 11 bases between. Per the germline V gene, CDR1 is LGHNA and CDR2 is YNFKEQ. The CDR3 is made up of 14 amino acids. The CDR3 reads CASSQVGQSDTQYF. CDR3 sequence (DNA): TGTGCCAGCAGCCAAGTAGGACAGTCCGATACGCAGTATTTT.

CDR3: CASSNQHSVNSPLHF. As DNA, the CDR3 is TGTGCCAGCAGCAACCAACATTCCGTAAATTCACCCCTCCACTTT. J is TRBJ1-6 and V is TRBV21-1. TRBV21-1 is labeled a pseudogene. The CDR3 spans 15 residues.

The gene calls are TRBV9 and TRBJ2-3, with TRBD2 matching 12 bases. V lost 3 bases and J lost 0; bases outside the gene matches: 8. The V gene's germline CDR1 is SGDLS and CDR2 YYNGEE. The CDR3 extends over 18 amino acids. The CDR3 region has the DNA TGTGCCAGCAGCGATCCGACTAGCGGGGGTCGAAGCACAGATACGCAGTATTTT. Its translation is CASSDPTSGGRSTDTQYF.

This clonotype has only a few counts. The CDR3, as DNA: TGCGCCAGCAGCCAAGAGGGCGGGAGATACACAGATACGCAGTATTTT. Protein sequence: CASSQEGGRYTDTQYF. The V and J genes are TRBV4-1 and TRBJ2-3; 7 nucleotides agree with TRBD2. Germline V gives CDR1 MGHRA, CDR2 YSYEKL. V gave up 0 bases and J gave up 2 bases; unmatched junction bases: 5. There are 16 residues in the CDR3.